These T cell receptor beta chains were read from a single sample in a study of CD8 T cells in ankylosing spondylitis. TCRdb itself ran the 5' RACE reads through MiXCR, one entry per CDR3 protein. The sample lists fewer than 650,000 distinct CDR3 sequences, 10% to 15% occurring once. Sequencing was done on a sample of blood, either unsorted or a sorted T cell fraction (not recorded which). The source is a male donor with ankylosing spondylitis. Each CDR3 is given with its conserved first and last residue. Each record gives: clone size, V gene, D gene, J gene, CDR3 protein, CDR3 DNA. A D gene is named only where the DNA matches it firmly. The listing skips clone size in some rows; elsewhere it reads once, few, many or a size class.

abundance: many; v_gene: TRBV7-2; d_gene: TRBD2; j_gene: TRBJ2-7; CDR3aa: CASSLLLAGTYEQYF; CDR3nt: TGTGCCAGCAGCTTGTTGCTAGCGGGGACCTACGAGCAGTACTTC
abundance: many; v_gene: TRBV12-3/TRBV12-4; d_gene: .; j_gene: TRBJ1-2; CDR3aa: CASSSGSARGYTF; CDR3nt: TGTGCCAGCAGCAGCGGGTCGGCGCGGGGCTACACCTTC
abundance: few; v_gene: TRBV5-1; d_gene: TRBD1; j_gene: TRBJ2-5; CDR3aa: CASSFRTGRGETQYF; CDR3nt: TGCGCCAGCAGCTTTAGGACAGGGAGAGGAGAGACCCAGTACTTC
abundance: .; v_gene: TRBV27; d_gene: .; j_gene: TRBJ2-3; CDR3aa: CASSFRATSTDTQYF; CDR3nt: TGTGCCAGCAGTTTTCGGGCAACTAGCACAGATACGCAGTATTTT
abundance: few; v_gene: TRBV6-1; d_gene: TRBD1; j_gene: TRBJ1-2; CDR3aa: CASLRRDRETTNYGYTF; CDR3nt: TGTGCCAGCCTCCGGAGGGACAGGGAAACCACTAACTATGGCTACACCTTC
abundance: few; v_gene: TRBV14; d_gene: .; j_gene: TRBJ2-2; CDR3aa: CASSQFAGPNTGELFF; CDR3nt: TGTGCCAGCAGCCAATTCGCAGGGCCGAACACCGGGGAGCTGTTTTTT
abundance: .; v_gene: TRBV11-2; d_gene: TRBD1; j_gene: TRBJ2-5; CDR3aa: CASRERQGAWQETQYF; CDR3nt: TGTGCCAGCAGGGAAAGACAGGGGGCTTGGCAAGAGACCCAGTACTTC
abundance: .; v_gene: TRBV7-2; d_gene: .; j_gene: TRBJ1-5; CDR3aa: CASSYGGGALNQPQHF; CDR3nt: TGTGCCAGCAGCTACGGAGGGGGGGCCCTCAATCAGCCCCAGCATTTT
abundance: .; v_gene: TRBV5-1; d_gene: TRBD2; j_gene: TRBJ2-5; CDR3aa: CASSWTSGSGETQYF; CDR3nt: TGCGCCAGCAGCTGGACTAGCGGGAGTGGAGAGACCCAGTACTTC
abundance: few; v_gene: TRBV2; d_gene: .; j_gene: TRBJ1-2; CDR3aa: CASEQGKDYGYTF; CDR3nt: TGTGCCAGCGAACAGGGAAAAGACTATGGCTACACCTTC
abundance: .; v_gene: TRBV7-2; d_gene: .; j_gene: TRBJ1-3; CDR3aa: CASSRGGPIHSGNTIYF; CDR3nt: TGTGCCAGCAGCCGAGGCGGACCCATCCACTCTGGAAACACCATATATTTT
abundance: many; v_gene: TRBV11-2; d_gene: .; j_gene: TRBJ1-6; CDR3aa: CASSFGTPSQPLHF; CDR3nt: TGTGCCAGCAGCTTTGGGACTCCTTCTCAACCCCTCCACTTT
abundance: .; v_gene: TRBV10-3; d_gene: .; j_gene: TRBJ1-1; CDR3aa: CAIRHTGTEAFF; CDR3nt: TGTGCCATCAGGCACACCGGAACTGAAGCTTTCTTT
abundance: many; v_gene: TRBV5-5; d_gene: TRBD1; j_gene: TRBJ1-2; CDR3aa: CASSPGQVNYGYTF; CDR3nt: TGTGCCAGCAGCCCAGGACAGGTTAACTATGGCTACACCTTC
abundance: .; v_gene: TRBV11-1; d_gene: TRBD1; j_gene: TRBJ1-1; CDR3aa: CASSLGTGTGEPSTEAFF; CDR3nt: TGTGCCAGCAGCTTAGGTACCGGGACAGGGGAGCCGAGCACTGAAGCTTTCTTT
abundance: many; v_gene: TRBV12-3/TRBV12-4; d_gene: TRBD2; j_gene: TRBJ2-3; CDR3aa: CASSLGTSGGTDTQYF; CDR3nt: TGTGCCAGCAGTTTGGGGACTAGCGGAGGCACAGATACGCAGTATTTT
abundance: .; v_gene: TRBV2; d_gene: TRBD1; j_gene: TRBJ1-1; CDR3aa: CASSGDRGRQAFF; CDR3nt: TGTGCCAGCAGTGGGGACAGGGGGCGGCAAGCTTTCTTT
abundance: .; v_gene: TRBV12-3/TRBV12-4; d_gene: TRBD2; j_gene: TRBJ2-5; CDR3aa: CASSLGWGGTQYF; CDR3nt: TGTGCCAGCAGTTTAGGGTGGGGGGGGACCCAGTACTTC
abundance: few; v_gene: TRBV5-1; d_gene: .; j_gene: TRBJ1-1; CDR3aa: CASSPAGGRGTEAFF; CDR3nt: TGCGCCAGCAGCCCGGCGGGGGGTAGGGGCACTGAAGCTTTCTTT
abundance: many; v_gene: TRBV9; d_gene: .; j_gene: TRBJ2-1; CDR3aa: CASSRTNEQFF; CDR3nt: TGTGCCAGCAGCCGAACCAATGAGCAGTTCTTC
abundance: few; v_gene: TRBV7-6; d_gene: .; j_gene: TRBJ2-2; CDR3aa: CASSLGGYTGELFF; CDR3nt: TGTGCCAGCAGCTTAGGGGGGTACACCGGGGAGCTGTTTTTT
abundance: .; v_gene: TRBV10-1; d_gene: .; j_gene: TRBJ2-7; CDR3aa: CASSVSAYEQYF; CDR3nt: TGCGCCAGCAGTGTCTCGGCCTACGAGCAGTACTTC
abundance: many; v_gene: TRBV20-1; d_gene: .; j_gene: TRBJ1-4; CDR3aa: CSAGSAATGNEKLFF; CDR3nt: TGCAGTGCTGGATCGGCCGCGACAGGAAATGAAAAACTGTTTTTT
abundance: .; v_gene: TRBV5-5; d_gene: .; j_gene: TRBJ2-2; CDR3aa: CASSKFAGELFF; CDR3nt: TGTGCCAGCAGCAAGTTCGCCGGGGAGCTGTTTTTT
abundance: many; v_gene: TRBV10-2; d_gene: .; j_gene: TRBJ2-6; CDR3aa: CASSESHNSGANVLTF; CDR3nt: TGCGCCAGCAGTGAATCTCATAACTCTGGGGCCAACGTCCTGACTTTC
abundance: few; v_gene: TRBV5-1; d_gene: .; j_gene: TRBJ2-4; CDR3aa: CASSLAGKGAWAKNIQYF; CDR3nt: TGCGCCAGCAGCTTGGCCGGGAAAGGGGCGTGGGCCAAAAACATTCAGTACTTC
abundance: .; v_gene: TRBV5-1; d_gene: TRBD2; j_gene: TRBJ2-5; CDR3aa: CASSLSPSGRQETQYF; CDR3nt: TGCGCCAGCAGCTTGAGCCCCAGCGGGAGACAAGAGACCCAGTACTTC
abundance: few; v_gene: TRBV24-1; d_gene: .; j_gene: TRBJ2-2; CDR3aa: CATLEQLTGELFF; CDR3nt: TGTGCCACGCTCGAACAGCTCACCGGGGAGCTGTTTTTT
abundance: many; v_gene: TRBV11-2; d_gene: .; j_gene: TRBJ2-3; CDR3aa: CASLGSPRDTQYF; CDR3nt: TGTGCCAGCTTGGGCTCCCCCAGAGATACGCAGTATTTT